These 7 T cell receptor beta chains were all obtained from the same sample, sequenced in a study of T cells after yellow fever vaccination. One entry per CDR3 protein, called by TCRdb with MiXCR from the 5' RACE reads. This sample has approximately 260,000 distinct CDR3 sequences, with roughly 13% found just once. Here the sequenced sample was CD4+ T cells sorted from PBMCs, taken 45 days after the yellow fever booster vaccination. All receptors come from a man aged 30 to 45 who received the YFV17D yellow fever vaccine.

This clonotype was detected ten times or more. CDR3 DNA: TGTGCCAGCACCCAGAAGGGATCCACTGAAGCTTTCTTT. Translating it yields CASTQKGSTEAFF. The V call is TRBV6-6, the J call TRBJ1-1; D not resolved. Trimming removed 7 bases at V and 4 bases at J, with 13 bases between. The germline CDR1 and CDR2 sequences are MNHNY and SVGAGI (reference sequence). The CDR3 has 13 residues.

This clonotype has a handful of counts. The chain uses TRBV20-1 and TRBJ1-4; a weak D match, TRBD1 (6 bases). V was trimmed by 1 base and J by 3 bases, leaving 12 bases between them. Germline CDR1 and CDR2: DFQATT and SNEGSKA (reference sequence). The CDR3 totals 15 residues. The CDR3 DNA sequence: TGCAGTGCTAGAGTTCTGGACAGTCCTAATGAAAAACTGTTTTTT. Translating gives CSARVLDSPNEKLFF.

The chain recombines TRBV29-1 with TRBJ2-5; the D is unclear. Trimming pared 4 bases from V and 1 base from J, leaving 10 bases between. Germline values: CDR1 SQVTM, CDR2 ANQGSEA. This CDR3 contains 13 residues. This chain's CDR3 is CSVAENSQETQYF. The CDR3, as DNA: TGCAGCGTTGCCGAAAACAGCCAAGAGACCCAGTACTTC.

This clonotype has a handful of counts. The V call is TRBV6-5, the J call TRBJ1-2, with a weak D call TRBD1 (6 bases). The germline V gene encodes CDR1 MNHEY and CDR2 SVGAGI. V was cut by 7 bases and J by 5 bases, with 17 bases left in between. The CDR3 is made up of 14 amino acids. The CDR3 coding sequence is TGTGCCAGCACTTTAAGGGATGGGACATATGGCTACACCTTC. Residues: CASTLRDGTYGYTF.

The V and J genes are TRBV7-2 and TRBJ2-1; D is unresolved. Germline V gene sequence: CDR1 SGHTA, CDR2 FQGNSA. Trimming stripped 2 bases from V and 6 bases from J, with 11 bases between. The CDR3 length is 14 residues. The CDR3 protein is CASSLTKGTNEQFF. Written as DNA, the CDR3 is TGTGCCAGCAGCTTAACTAAGGGTACCAATGAGCAGTTCTTC.

The CDR3 loop reads CASSPGSGVSYNEQFF. The CDR3 DNA follows: TGTGCCAGCAGCCCGGGAAGCGGGGTCTCCTACAATGAGCAGTTCTTC. The V gene is TRBV3-1, the J gene TRBJ2-1; 7 nucleotides line up with TRBD2. This CDR3 region has 16 residues. CDR1 is LGHDT, CDR2 YNNKEL, per germline (reference sequence). Trimming at V came to 4 bases and at J to 0 bases, leaving 6 bases not matched to a gene.

This chain connects TRBV10-2 to TRBJ2-2, with TRBD1 matching over 9 bases. V was clipped by 7 bases and J by 1 base; unmatched bases: 10. CDR3 size: 17 residues. Germline CDR1 reads WSHSY; CDR2 reads SAAADI. The DNA of the CDR3 is TGCGCCAGCACCACTCCACAGGGGGCAAGGAACACCGGGGAGCTGTTTTTT. Translating gives CASTTPQGARNTGELFF.